This TCR beta chain was sequenced in a study of tumor-infiltrating lymphocytes in primary liver carcinoma. Total RNA and DNA came together from roughly 20-30 mg of bulk tissue without cell sorting. Tumor samples all exceeded 75% viable tumor cells. This CDR3 spans 14 amino acids. Germline-derived CDR1 and CDR2 are SEHNR and FQNEAQ (reference sequence). V lost 6 bases and J lost 3, with 15 bases in between. A primer in the constant region served to generate TCR beta cDNA from approximately 500 ng of total RNA. Investigators got TCR beta libraries out of three nested multiplex PCR rounds, done with slightly modified ARM-PCR. The opening two PCR rounds, about 11 cycles each, paired TRBV1-TRBV30 forward primers with a C-beta reverse primer. A single record per CDR3 protein comes from TCRdb applying MiXCR to the multiplex PCR reads. The table records more than 40,000 distinct CDR3 sequences, 70% to 85% of them present only once.

This TCR derives from a man aged 40-49 years with primary liver carcinoma and hepatitis B virus infection. Sequenced material: liver tumor tissue from sampling region 5. The subset is: tumor region T5, tumor centre. The chain joins TRBV7-9 to TRBJ2-7; TRBD1 or TRBD2 may be the D gene (5 bases each). The CDR3 sequence is CASSHTGGCYEQYF. The CDR3 bases are TGTGCCAGCAGTCACACAGGAGGTTGCTACGAGCAGTACTTC.